This T cell receptor (beta chain) was identified during a study of shared clonotypes between healthy human individuals. Germline CDR1 is MNHEY and CDR2 is SMNVEV (reference sequence). The CDR3 has 14 residues. The V gene end was trimmed by 5 bases and the J gene end by 6 bases; junction bases not matched to a gene: 6. The table came from immunoSEQ multiplex PCR; TCRdb's copy has only in-frame clones and leaves some out. This table holds a few million clones, approximately 95% found once. Sequences were obtained from naive CD4+ T cells from PBMCs. Subset in this sample: CD45RA+ positively selected. The chain combines TRBV27 with TRBJ1-4, with 7 bases matching TRBD1. The clonotype was recovered from a man aged 18 to 30 in good health. Some clones in this sample may be carry-over from other donors' samples. The CDR3 loop reads CASSPGGPYEKLFF. CDR3 nucleotide sequence: TGTGCCAGCAGTCCAGGGGGGCCCTATGAAAAACTGTTTTTT. The full variable domain, completed using reference TRBV27 and TRBJ1-4, is EAQVTQNPRYLITVTGKKLTVTCSQNMNHEYMSWYRQDPGLGLRQIYYSMNVEVTDKGDVPEGYKVSRKEKRNFPLILESPSPNQTSLYFCASSPGGPYEKLFFGSGTQLSVL.